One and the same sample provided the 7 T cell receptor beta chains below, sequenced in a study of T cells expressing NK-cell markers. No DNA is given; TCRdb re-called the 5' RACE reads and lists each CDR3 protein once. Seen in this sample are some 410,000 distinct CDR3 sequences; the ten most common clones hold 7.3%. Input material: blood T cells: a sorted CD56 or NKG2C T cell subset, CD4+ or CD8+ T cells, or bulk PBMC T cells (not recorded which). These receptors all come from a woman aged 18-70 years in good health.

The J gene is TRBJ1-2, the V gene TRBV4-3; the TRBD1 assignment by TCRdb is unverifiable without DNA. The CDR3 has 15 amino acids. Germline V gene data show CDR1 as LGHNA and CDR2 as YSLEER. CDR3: CASSSGDQIGYGYTF.

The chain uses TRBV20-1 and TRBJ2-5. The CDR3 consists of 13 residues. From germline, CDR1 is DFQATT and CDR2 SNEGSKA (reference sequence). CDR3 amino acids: CSAPEGSEETQYF.

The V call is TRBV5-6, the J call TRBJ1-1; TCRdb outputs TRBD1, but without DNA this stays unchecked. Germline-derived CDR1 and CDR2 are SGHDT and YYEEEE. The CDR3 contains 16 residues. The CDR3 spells CASSPGTGAGNTEAFF.

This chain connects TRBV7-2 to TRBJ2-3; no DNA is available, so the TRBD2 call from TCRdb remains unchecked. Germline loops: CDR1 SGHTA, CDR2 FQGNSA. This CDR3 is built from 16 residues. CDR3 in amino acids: CASSRDLAGRTNTQYF.

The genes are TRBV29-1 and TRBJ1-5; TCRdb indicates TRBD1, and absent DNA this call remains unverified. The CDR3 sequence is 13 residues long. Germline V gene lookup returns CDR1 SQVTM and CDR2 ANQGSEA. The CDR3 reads CSVAGQKNQPQHF.

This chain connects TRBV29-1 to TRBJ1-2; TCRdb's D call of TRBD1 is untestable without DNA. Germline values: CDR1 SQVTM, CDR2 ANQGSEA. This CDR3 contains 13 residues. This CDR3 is CSVEPGQGTGYTF.

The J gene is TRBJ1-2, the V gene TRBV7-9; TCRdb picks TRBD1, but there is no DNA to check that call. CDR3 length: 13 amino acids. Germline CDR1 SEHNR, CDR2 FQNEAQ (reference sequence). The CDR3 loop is CASSPGTVYGYTF. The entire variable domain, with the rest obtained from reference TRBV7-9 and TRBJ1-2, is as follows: DTGVSQNPRHKITKRGQNVTFRCDPISEHNRLYWYRQTLGQGPEFLTYFQNEAQLEKSRLLSDRFSAERPKGSFSTLEIQRTEQGDSAMYLCASSPGTVYGYTFGSGTRLTVV.